The T cell receptor beta chain described here comes from a study of breast tumors, draining lymph nodes, adjacent tissues. This clonotype has a count of ten or more. Its antigen is not known. CDR3 length: 16 residues. Germline loops: CDR1 LNHDA, CDR2 SQIVND (reference sequence). V was cut by 0 bases and J by 7 bases, with 18 bases left in between. Axillary draining lymph nodes of breast cancer patients supplied the node samples. Study results and limitations: Tumor and nontumor repertoires were significantly more similar in luminal-like than in basal-like breast cancer. Tumor TCR diversity was below lymph nodes but above nontumor tissue. That most tumor T cells come from lymph nodes remained unproven. The data were judged consistent with most tumor T cells coming from lymph node and expanding in tumor.

Via MiXCR, TCRdb re-called the multiplex PCR reads, giving one row per CDR3 protein. The data hold approximately 250,000 distinct CDR3 sequences, with about 34% observed a single time. The sequence came from a female donor with breast cancer. Some clones in this sample may be carry-over from other donors' samples. The rearrangement joins TRBV19 to TRBJ1-2; D not resolved. The sequencing input was axillary lymph node tissue. The CDR3 here is CASSIDLAGLRVGYTF. The CDR3 DNA sequence: TGTGCCAGTAGTATAGATCTCGCCGGACTGAGGGTTGGCTACACCTTC.